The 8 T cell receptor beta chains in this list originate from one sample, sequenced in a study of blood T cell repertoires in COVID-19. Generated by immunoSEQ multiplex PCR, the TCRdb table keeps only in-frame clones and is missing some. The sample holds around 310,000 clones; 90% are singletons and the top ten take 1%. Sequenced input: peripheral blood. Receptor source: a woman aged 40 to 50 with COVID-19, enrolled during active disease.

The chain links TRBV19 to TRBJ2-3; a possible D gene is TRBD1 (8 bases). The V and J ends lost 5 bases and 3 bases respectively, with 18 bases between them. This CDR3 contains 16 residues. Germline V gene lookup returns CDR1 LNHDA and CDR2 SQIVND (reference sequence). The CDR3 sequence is CASSWGGTGTTDTQYF. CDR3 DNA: TGTGCCAGTAGTTGGGGGGGGACAGGCACAACAGATACGCAGTATTTT.

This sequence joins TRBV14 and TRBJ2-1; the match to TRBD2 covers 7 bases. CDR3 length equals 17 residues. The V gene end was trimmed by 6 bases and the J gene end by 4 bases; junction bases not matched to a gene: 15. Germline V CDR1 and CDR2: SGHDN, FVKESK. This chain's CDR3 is CASRSNGGTDNYNEQFF. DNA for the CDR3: TGTGCCAGCAGATCAAACGGGGGGACTGATAATTACAATGAGCAGTTCTTC.

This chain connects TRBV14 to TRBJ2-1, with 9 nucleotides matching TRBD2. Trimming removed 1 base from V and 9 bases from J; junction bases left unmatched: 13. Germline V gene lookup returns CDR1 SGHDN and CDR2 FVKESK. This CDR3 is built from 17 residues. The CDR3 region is CASSQGREGWETSEQFF. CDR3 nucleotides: TGTGCCAGCAGCCAAGGGCGGGAGGGCTGGGAAACGTCTGAGCAGTTCTTC.

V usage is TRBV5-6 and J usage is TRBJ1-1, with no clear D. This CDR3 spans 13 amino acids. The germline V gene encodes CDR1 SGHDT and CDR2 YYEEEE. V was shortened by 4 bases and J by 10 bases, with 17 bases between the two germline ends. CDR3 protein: CASSGTSRAGAFF. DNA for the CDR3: TGTGCCAGCAGCGGAACCTCCAGAGCGGGAGCTTTCTTT.

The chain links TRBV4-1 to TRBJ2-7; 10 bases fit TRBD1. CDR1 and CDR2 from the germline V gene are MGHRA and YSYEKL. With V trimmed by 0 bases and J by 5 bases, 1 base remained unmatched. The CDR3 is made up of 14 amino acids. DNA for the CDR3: TGCGCCAGCAGCCAAGAGGGGACAGGGGACGAGCAGTACTTC. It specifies CASSQEGTGDEQYF.

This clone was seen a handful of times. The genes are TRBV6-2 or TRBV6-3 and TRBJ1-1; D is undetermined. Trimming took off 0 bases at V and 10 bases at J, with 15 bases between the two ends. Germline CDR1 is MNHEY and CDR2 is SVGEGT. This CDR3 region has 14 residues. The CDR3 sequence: CASSYSTGSGVAFF. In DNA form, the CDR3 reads TGTGCCAGCAGTTACTCGACGGGGAGCGGAGTAGCTTTCTTT.

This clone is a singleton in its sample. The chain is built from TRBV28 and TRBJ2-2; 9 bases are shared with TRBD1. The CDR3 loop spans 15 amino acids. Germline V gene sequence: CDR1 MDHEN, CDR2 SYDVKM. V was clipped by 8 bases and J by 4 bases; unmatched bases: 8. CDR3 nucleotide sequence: TGTGCCAGCCTACCTCTGACAGGGGGCACCGGGGAGCTGTTTTTT. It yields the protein CASLPLTGGTGELFF.

The CDR3 region has the DNA TGCAGCGCTACACGACAGGGATCTGGAAACACCATATATTTT. Protein sequence: CSATRQGSGNTIYF. The rearrangement links TRBV29-1 to TRBJ1-3; 7 bases are a match to TRBD1. The V and J ends lost 7 bases and 1 base, in that order; junction bases with no gene match: 7. The CDR3 covers 14 residues. Germline CDR1 and CDR2: SQVTM and ANQGSEA.